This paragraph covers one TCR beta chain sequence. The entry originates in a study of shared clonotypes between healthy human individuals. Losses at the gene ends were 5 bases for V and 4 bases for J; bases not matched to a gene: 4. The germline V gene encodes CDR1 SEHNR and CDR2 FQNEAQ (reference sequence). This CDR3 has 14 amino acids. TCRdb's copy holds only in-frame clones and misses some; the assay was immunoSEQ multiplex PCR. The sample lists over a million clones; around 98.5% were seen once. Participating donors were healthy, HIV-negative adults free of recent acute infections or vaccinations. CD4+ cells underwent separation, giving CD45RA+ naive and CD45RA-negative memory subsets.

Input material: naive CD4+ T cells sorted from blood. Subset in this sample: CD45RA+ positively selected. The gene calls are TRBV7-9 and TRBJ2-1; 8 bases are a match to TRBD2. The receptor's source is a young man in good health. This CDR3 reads CASSPGGSYNEQFF. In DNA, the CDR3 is TGTGCCAGCAGCCCGGGAGGGTCGTACAATGAGCAGTTCTTC. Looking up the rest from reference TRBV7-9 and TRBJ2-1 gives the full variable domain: DTGVSQNPRHKITKRGQNVTFRCDPISEHNRLYWYRQTLGQGPEFLTYFQNEAQLEKSRLLSDRFSAERPKGSFSTLEIQRTEQGDSAMYLCASSPGGSYNEQFFGPGTRLTVL.